The present TCR beta chain was sequenced within a study of a mutant IDH1 vaccine in newly diagnosed glioma. The time point here: week 23, last vaccination. Every vaccination contained 300 ug of the mutant IDH1 20-mer peptide and was paired with topical imiquimod. CDR3 length: 15 amino acids. CDR1 is MNHNS, CDR2 SASEGT, per germline. V gave up 6 bases and J gave up 1 base; unmatched junction bases: 7. Repertoires were generated with immunoSEQ multiplex PCR, while TCRdb's copy carries only in-frame clones and drops some. In the table there are more than 25,000 clones, 85% to 90% of which are singletons. For this clone: Antigen specificity is unknown.

The receptor comes from a man aged 35 to 55 with glioma. Sequencing was performed on PBMCs, taken from a glioma patient whose treatment included an IDH1 peptide vaccine. The chain combines TRBV6-1 with TRBJ1-1; 8 nucleotides agree with TRBD1. In DNA form, the CDR3 reads TGTGCCAGCAGACCGACAGGGGAGGGGAACACTGAAGCTTTCTTT. This codes for CASRPTGEGNTEAFF.